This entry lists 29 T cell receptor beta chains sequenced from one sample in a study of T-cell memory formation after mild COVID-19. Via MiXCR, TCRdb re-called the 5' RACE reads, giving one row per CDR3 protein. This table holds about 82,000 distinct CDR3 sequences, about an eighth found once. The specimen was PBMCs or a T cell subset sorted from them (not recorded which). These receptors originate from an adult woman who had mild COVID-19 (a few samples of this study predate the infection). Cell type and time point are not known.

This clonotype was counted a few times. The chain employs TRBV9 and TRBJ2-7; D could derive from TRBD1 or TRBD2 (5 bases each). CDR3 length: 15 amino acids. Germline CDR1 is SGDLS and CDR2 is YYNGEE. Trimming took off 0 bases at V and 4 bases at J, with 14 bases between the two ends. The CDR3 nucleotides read TGTGCCAGCAGCGTAGGCCAGGCTGGGGGATACGAGCAGTACTTC. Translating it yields CASSVGQAGGYEQYF. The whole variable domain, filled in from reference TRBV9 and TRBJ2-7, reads DSGVTQTPKHLITATGQRVTLRCSPRSGDLSVYWYQQSLDQGLQFLIQYYNGEERAKGNILERFSAQQFPDLHSELNLSSLELGDSALYFCASSVGQAGGYEQYFGPGTRLTVT.

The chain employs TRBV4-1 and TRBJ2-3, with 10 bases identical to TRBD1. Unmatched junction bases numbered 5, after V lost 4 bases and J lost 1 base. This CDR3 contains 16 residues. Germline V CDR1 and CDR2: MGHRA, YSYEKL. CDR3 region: CASSPGDRGGTDTQYF. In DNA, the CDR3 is TGCGCCAGCAGCCCCGGGGACAGGGGAGGCACAGATACGCAGTATTTT.

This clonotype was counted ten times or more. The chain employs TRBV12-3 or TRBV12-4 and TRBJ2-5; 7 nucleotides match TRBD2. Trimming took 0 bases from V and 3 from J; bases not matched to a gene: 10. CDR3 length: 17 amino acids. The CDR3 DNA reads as TGTGCCAGCAGTTTAGCGGGAGGGCCCTCACCAAAAGAGACCCAGTACTTC. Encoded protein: CASSLAGGPSPKETQYF.

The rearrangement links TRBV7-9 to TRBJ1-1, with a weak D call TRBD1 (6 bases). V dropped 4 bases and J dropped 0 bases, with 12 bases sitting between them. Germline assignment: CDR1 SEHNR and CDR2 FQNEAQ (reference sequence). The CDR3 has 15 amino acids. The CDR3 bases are TGTGCCAGCAGCTCGGAGGGGGGGTTGAACACTGAAGCTTTCTTT. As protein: CASSSEGGLNTEAFF. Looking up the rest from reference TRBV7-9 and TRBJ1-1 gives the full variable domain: DTGVSQNPRHKITKRGQNVTFRCDPISEHNRLYWYRQTLGQGPEFLTYFQNEAQLEKSRLLSDRFSAERPKGSFSTLEIQRTEQGDSAMYLCASSSEGGLNTEAFFGQGTRLTVV.

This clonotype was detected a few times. The DNA of the CDR3 is TGTGCCAGCAGCGCAACTAGCGGTCCGTACAATGAGCAGTTCTTC. Translated, it gives CASSATSGPYNEQFF. The chain links TRBV9 to TRBJ2-1; TRBD2 matches at 8 bases. Germline V gene data show CDR1 as SGDLS and CDR2 as YYNGEE. J gave up 4 bases and V 3 bases, and 6 bases lay outside the gene matches. The CDR3 loop spans 15 amino acids. Variable domain in full (rest from reference TRBV9 and TRBJ2-1): DSGVTQTPKHLITATGQRVTLRCSPRSGDLSVYWYQQSLDQGLQFLIQYYNGEERAKGNILERFSAQQFPDLHSELNLSSLELGDSALYFCASSATSGPYNEQFFGPGTRLTVL.

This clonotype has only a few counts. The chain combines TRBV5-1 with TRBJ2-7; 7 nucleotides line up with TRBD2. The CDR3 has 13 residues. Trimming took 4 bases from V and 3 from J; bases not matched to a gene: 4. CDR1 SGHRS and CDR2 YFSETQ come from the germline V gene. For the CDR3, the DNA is TGCGCCAGCAGCCAATGGACTAGCTACGAGCAGTACTTC. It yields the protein CASSQWTSYEQYF. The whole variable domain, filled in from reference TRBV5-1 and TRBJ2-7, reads KAGVTQTPRYLIKTRGQQVTLSCSPISGHRSVSWYQQTPGQGLQFLFEYFSETQRNKGNFPGRFSGRQFSNSRSEMNVSTLELGDSALYLCASSQWTSYEQYFGPGTRLTVT.

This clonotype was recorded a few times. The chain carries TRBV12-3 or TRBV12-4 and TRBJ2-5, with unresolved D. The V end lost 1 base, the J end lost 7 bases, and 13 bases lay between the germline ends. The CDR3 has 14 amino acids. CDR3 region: CASSLDSWPGTQYF. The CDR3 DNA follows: TGTGCCAGCAGTTTAGACAGTTGGCCGGGGACCCAGTACTTC.

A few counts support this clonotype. The CDR3 spells CASSARDTQYF. In DNA form, the CDR3 reads TGTGCCAGCAGCGCCCGCGATACGCAGTATTTT. The chain links TRBV7-6 to TRBJ2-3; no definite D call. This CDR3 comprises 11 residues. Trimming cost V 5 bases and J 6 bases, with 6 bases left between them. CDR1 is SGHVS and CDR2 is FNYEAQ in the germline V gene.

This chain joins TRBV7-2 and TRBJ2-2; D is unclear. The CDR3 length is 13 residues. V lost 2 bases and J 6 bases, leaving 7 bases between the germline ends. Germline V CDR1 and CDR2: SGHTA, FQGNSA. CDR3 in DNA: TGTGCCAGCAGCTTATTGTACTCCGGGGAGCTGTTTTTT. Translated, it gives CASSLLYSGELFF. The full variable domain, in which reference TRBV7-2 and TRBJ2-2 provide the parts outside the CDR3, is GAGVSQSPSNKVTEKGKDVELRCDPISGHTALYWYRQSLGQGLEFLIYFQGNSAPDKSGLPSDRFSAERTGGSVSTLTIQRTQQEDSAVYLCASSLLYSGELFFGEGSRLTVL.

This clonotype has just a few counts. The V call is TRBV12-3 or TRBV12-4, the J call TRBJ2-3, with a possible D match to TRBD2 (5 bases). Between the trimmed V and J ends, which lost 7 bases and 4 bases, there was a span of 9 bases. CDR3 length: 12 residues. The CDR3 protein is CASTEGPDTQYF. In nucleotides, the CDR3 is TGTGCCAGCACCGAGGGCCCAGATACGCAGTATTTT.

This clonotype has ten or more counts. The CDR3 loop is CASKILGRELFF. The CDR3 DNA is TGTGCCAGCAAAATCCTCGGCCGGGAGCTGTTTTTT. The chain employs TRBV5-5 and TRBJ2-2; the D is unclear. Germline CDR1 reads SGHKS; CDR2 reads YYEKEE (reference sequence). CDR3 length equals 12 residues. V lost 6 bases to trimming and J lost 9 bases, with 12 bases between them. The whole variable domain, remainder taken from reference TRBV5-5 and TRBJ2-2, is DAGVTQSPTHLIKTRGQQVTLRCSPISGHKSVSWYQQVLGQGPQFIFQYYEKEERGRGNFPDRFSARQFPNYSSELNVNALLLGDSALYLCASKILGRELFFGEGSRLTVL.

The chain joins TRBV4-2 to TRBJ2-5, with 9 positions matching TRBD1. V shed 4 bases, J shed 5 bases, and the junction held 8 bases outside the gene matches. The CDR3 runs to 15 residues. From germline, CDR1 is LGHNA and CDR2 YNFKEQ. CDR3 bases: TGTGCCAGCAGCCCCAGGGACAGGGTTTCTGAGACCCAGTACTTC. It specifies CASSPRDRVSETQYF.

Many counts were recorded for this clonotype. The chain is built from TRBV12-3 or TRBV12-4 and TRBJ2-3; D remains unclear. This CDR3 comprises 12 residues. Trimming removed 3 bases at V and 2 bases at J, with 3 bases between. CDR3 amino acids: CASSFPTDTQYF. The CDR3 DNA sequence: TGTGCCAGCAGTTTCCCCACAGATACGCAGTATTTT.

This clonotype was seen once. The CDR3 is CASSSVPGQGGIQYF. DNA of the CDR3: TGCGCCAGCAGTTCGGTCCCCGGACAGGGGGGCATTCAGTACTTC. The chain is built from TRBV5-1 and TRBJ2-4; 10 bases agree with TRBD1. From germline, CDR1 is SGHRS and CDR2 YFSETQ. The V and J ends lost 5 bases and 9 bases, in that order; junction bases with no gene match: 11. The CDR3 contains 15 residues.

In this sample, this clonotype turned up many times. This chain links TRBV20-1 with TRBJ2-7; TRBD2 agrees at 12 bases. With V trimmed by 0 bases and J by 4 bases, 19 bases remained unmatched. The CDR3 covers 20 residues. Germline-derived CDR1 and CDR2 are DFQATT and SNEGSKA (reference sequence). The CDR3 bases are TGCAGTGCTAGAGATCAGGTGCTAGCGGGAGGGCCTTCAGAGGTATACGAGCAGTACTTC. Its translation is CSARDQVLAGGPSEVYEQYF.

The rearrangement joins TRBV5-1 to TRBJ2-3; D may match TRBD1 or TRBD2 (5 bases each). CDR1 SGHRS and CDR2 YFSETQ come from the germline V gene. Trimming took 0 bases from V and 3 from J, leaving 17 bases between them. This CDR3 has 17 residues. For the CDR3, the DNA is TGCGCCAGCAGCTTGGTTGGTGAGGGAAGGGGAACAGATACGCAGTATTTT. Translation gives CASSLVGEGRGTDTQYF.

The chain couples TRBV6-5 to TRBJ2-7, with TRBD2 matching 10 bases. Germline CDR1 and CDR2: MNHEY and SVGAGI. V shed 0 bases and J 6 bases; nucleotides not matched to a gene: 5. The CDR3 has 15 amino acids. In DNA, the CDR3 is TGTGCCAGCAGTTACTCGTCGGGACTAGCGACCGAGCAGTACTTC. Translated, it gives CASSYSSGLATEQYF.

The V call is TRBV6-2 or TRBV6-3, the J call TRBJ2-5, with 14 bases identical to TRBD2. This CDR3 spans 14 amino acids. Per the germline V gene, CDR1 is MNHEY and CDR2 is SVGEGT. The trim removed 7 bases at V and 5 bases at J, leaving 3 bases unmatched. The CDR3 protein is CASTTSGRAETQYF. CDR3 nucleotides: TGTGCCAGCACGACTAGCGGGAGGGCGGAGACCCAGTACTTC.

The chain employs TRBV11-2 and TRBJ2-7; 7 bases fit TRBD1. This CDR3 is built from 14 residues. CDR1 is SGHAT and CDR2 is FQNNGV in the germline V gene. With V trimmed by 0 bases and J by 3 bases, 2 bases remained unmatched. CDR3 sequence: CASSLEGTDYEQYF. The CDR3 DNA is TGTGCCAGCAGCTTAGAGGGGACAGACTACGAGCAGTACTTC.

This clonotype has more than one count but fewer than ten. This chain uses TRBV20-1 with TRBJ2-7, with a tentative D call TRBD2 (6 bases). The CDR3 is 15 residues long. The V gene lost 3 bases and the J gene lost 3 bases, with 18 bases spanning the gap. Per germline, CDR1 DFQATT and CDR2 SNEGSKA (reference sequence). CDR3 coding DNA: TGCAGTGCTAGTAATTTAGAAGGACTAAACTACGAGCAGTACTTC. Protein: CSASNLEGLNYEQYF.

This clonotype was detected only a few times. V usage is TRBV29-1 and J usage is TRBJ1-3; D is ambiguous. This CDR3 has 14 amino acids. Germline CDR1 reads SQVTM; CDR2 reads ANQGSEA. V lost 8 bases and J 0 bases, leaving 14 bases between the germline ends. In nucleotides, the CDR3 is TGCAGCATATACGCGGGGAGCTCTGGAAACACCATATATTTT. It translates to CSIYAGSSGNTIYF. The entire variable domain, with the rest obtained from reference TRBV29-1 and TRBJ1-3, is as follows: SAVISQKPSRDICQRGTSLTIQCQVDSQVTMMFWYRQQPGQSLTLIATANQGSEATYESGFVIDKFPISRPNLTFSTLTVSNMSPEDSSIYLCSIYAGSSGNTIYFGEGSWLTVV.

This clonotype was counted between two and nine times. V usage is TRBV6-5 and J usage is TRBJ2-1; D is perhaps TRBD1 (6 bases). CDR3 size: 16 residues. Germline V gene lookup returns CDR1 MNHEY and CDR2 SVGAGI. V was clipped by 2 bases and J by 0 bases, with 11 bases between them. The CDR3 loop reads CASSYGGHHSYNEQFF. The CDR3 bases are TGTGCCAGCAGTTACGGGGGACACCACTCCTACAATGAGCAGTTCTTC.

CDR3 nucleotides: TGTGCCAGCAGGGGTTCGATTCAGACTAGCGGGAGGCCAGGGGTGATCCATGAGCAGTTCTTC. Translating gives CASRGSIQTSGRPGVIHEQFF. The chain couples TRBV3-1 to TRBJ2-1, with 13 bases lining up with TRBD2. CDR3 size: 21 residues. Losses at the gene ends were 6 bases for V and 8 bases for J; bases not matched to a gene: 25. Germline CDR1 reads LGHDT; CDR2 reads YNNKEL (reference sequence).

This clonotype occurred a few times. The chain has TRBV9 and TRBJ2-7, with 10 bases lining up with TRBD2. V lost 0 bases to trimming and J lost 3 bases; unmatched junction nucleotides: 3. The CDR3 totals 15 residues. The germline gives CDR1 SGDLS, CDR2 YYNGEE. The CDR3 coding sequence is TGTGCCAGCAGCGTAGGGTCTAGCGGGGGCTACGAGCAGTACTTC. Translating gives CASSVGSSGGYEQYF.

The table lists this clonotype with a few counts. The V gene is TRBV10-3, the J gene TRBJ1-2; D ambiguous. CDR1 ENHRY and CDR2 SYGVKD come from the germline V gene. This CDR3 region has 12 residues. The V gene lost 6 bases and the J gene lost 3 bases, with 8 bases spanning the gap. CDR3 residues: CAISSLYYGYTF. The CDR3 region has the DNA TGTGCCATCAGCAGCCTCTACTATGGCTACACCTTC.

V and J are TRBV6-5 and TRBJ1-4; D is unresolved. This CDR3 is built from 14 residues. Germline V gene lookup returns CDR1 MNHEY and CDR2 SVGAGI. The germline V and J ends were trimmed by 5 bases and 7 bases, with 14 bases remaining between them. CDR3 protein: CASSQFVEAEKLFF. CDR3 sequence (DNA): TGTGCCAGCAGTCAGTTTGTTGAGGCTGAAAAACTGTTTTTT.

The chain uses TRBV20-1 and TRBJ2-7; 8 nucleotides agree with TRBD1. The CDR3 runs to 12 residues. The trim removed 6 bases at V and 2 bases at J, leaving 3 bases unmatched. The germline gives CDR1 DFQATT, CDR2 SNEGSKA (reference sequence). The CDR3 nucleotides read TGCAGTGCCACGACAGGGGCCTACGAGCAGTACTTC. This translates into CSATTGAYEQYF.

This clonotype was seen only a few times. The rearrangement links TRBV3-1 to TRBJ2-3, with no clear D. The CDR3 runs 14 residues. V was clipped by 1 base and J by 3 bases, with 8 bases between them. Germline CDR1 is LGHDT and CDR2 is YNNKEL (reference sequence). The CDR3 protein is CASSQGIGTDTQYF. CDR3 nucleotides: TGTGCCAGCAGCCAAGGAATAGGTACAGATACGCAGTATTTT.

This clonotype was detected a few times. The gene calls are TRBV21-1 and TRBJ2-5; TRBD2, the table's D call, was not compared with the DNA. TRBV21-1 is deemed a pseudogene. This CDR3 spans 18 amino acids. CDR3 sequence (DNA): TGTGCCAGCAGCACCCACCTATGGGGACTAGCCCTCCAAGAGACCCAGTACTTC. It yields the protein CASSTHLWGLALQETQYF.